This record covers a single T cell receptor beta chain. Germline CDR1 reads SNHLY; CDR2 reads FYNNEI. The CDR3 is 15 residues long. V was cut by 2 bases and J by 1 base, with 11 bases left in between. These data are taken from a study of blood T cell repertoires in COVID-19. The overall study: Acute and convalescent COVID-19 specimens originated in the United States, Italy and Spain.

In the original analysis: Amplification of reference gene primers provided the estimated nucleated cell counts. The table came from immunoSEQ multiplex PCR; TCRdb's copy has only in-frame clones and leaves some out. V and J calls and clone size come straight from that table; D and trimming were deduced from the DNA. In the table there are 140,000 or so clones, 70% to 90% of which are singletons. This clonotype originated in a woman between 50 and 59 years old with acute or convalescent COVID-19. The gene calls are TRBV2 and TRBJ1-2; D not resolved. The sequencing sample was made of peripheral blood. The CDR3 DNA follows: TGTGCCAGCAGTGAAAATTCTCTCCGTAACTATGGCTACACCTTC. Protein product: CASSENSLRNYGYTF.